This T cell receptor beta chain is from a study of molecular identifiers for immune sequencing clone quantification. The CDR3 has 13 residues. Per germline, CDR1 MNHEY and CDR2 SVGAGI. Deletions cut 2 bases from V and 7 bases from J, with 11 bases between. TCRdb itself ran the PCR reads through MiXCR, one entry per CDR3 protein. Of over 550,000 distinct CDR3 sequences in the sample, around 25% were seen once. The table lists this clonotype with many counts. The sample was naive CD8+ T cells from blood, with Jurkat cell RNA spiked in. Stated subset: FACS-sorted CD8+CD4-CCR7+CD45RA+ naive T cells. This chain uses TRBV6-5 with TRBJ1-1; a weak D match, TRBD1 (6 bases). This TCR derives from a human donor in good health. Some libraries in this study had Jurkat cell RNA spiked in. The CDR3 sequence is CASSYGRGGEAFF. CDR3 nucleotide sequence: TGTGCCAGCAGTTACGGGAGGGGGGGTGAAGCTTTCTTT.